Below, 26 T cell receptor beta chains from the same sample are listed, as sequenced in a study of T cells of healthy individuals. TCRdb ran MiXCR on the 5' RACE reads and lists one entry per CDR3 protein. This sample has around 63,000 distinct CDR3 sequences; about 16% occur once, and the top ten carry approximately 4.8%. Source of these receptors: a human donor in good health.

This clonotype was recorded many times. The genes are TRBV6-5 and TRBJ1-1; D not resolved. The CDR3 contains 12 residues. The germline gives CDR1 MNHEY, CDR2 SVGAGI. V dropped 2 bases and J dropped 7 bases, with 8 bases sitting between them. The CDR3, as DNA: TGTGCCAGCAGTTACAGTGGGAGTGAAGCTTTCTTT. As protein: CASSYSGSEAFF.

The rearrangement joins TRBV6-6 to TRBJ1-4; possible D gene TRBD1, 5 bases. Trimming took 4 bases from V and 8 from J, leaving 17 bases between them. The CDR3 loop spans 15 amino acids. Germline CDR1 is MNHNY and CDR2 is SVGAGI (reference sequence). Here the CDR3 reads CASSSPRGRDEKLFF. Here the CDR3 DNA reads TGTGCCAGCAGTTCCCCCCGGGGGAGGGACGAAAAACTGTTTTTT.

This clonotype was counted a few times. V gene TRBV9 combines with J gene TRBJ2-1; TRBD2 matches at 8 bases. Germline values: CDR1 SGDLS, CDR2 YYNGEE. The CDR3 extends over 15 amino acids. V was clipped by 5 bases and J by 8 bases; unmatched bases: 12. The CDR3 region is CASRPGLGGGDEQFF. The CDR3 DNA sequence: TGTGCCAGCAGGCCGGGACTAGGGGGGGGCGATGAGCAGTTCTTC.

This clonotype has ten or more counts. The CDR3 here is CASSKGEGQPQHF. CDR3 in DNA: TGTGCCAGCTCAAAGGGCGAGGGTCAGCCCCAGCATTTT. The V call is TRBV18, the J call TRBJ1-5; D is undetermined. The germline V gene encodes CDR1 KGHSH and CDR2 LQKENI. This CDR3 region has 13 residues. V lost 5 bases and J lost 6, with 11 bases in between.

There are a few counts of this clonotype. The gene calls are TRBV28 and TRBJ1-1; D gene ambiguous. The CDR3 spans 14 residues. Trimming stripped 3 bases from V and 4 bases from J, with 12 bases between. Germline CDR1 MDHEN, CDR2 SYDVKM. The CDR3 loop reads CASSLRVLVTEAFF. Here the CDR3 DNA reads TGTGCCAGCAGTTTGAGAGTTTTGGTCACTGAAGCTTTCTTT.

This clonotype has ten or more counts. This chain uses TRBV5-5 with TRBJ2-4, with 9 bases identical to TRBD1. CDR1 SGHKS and CDR2 YYEKEE come from the germline V gene (reference sequence). The CDR3 covers 15 residues. V lost 5 bases and J lost 1; bases outside the gene matches: 4. CDR3 nucleotide sequence: TGTGCCAGCAGGGACAGGGGCAACGCCAAAAACATTCAGTACTTC. Translating gives CASRDRGNAKNIQYF.

This clonotype was recorded at least ten times. The CDR3 loop reads CASSYIWTSADTQYF. CDR3 coding DNA: TGTGCCAGCAGCTATATTTGGACTAGCGCAGATACGCAGTATTTT. This chain joins TRBV7-2 and TRBJ2-3; 9 positions match TRBD2. The CDR3 spans 15 residues. Trimming removed 4 bases from V and 4 bases from J; junction bases left unmatched: 6. The V gene's germline CDR1 is SGHTA and CDR2 FQGNSA.

This clonotype was seen at least ten times. The chain uses TRBV7-6 and TRBJ2-7; either TRBD1 or TRBD2 may supply D (5 bases each). Trimming took 4 bases from V and 3 from J, leaving 10 bases between them. Per the germline V gene, CDR1 is SGHVS and CDR2 is FNYEAQ. The CDR3 contains 13 residues. CDR3 amino acids: CASSSGRDYEQYF. CDR3 nucleotides: TGTGCCAGCAGCTCGGGACGTGACTACGAGCAGTACTTC. Variable domain in full (rest from reference TRBV7-6 and TRBJ2-7): GAGVSQSPRYKVTKRGQDVALRCDPISGHVSLYWYRQALGQGPEFLTYFNYEAQQDKSGLPNDRFSAERPEGSISTLTIQRTEQRDSAMYRCASSSGRDYEQYFGPGTRLTVT.

This clonotype was seen at least ten times. The chain couples TRBV18 to TRBJ2-2, with 8 nucleotides matching TRBD1. The CDR3 sequence is 17 residues long. The V segment lost 2 bases and the J segment 2 bases; nucleotides outside the gene matches: 7. CDR1 KGHSH and CDR2 LQKENI come from the germline V gene. The CDR3 DNA reads as TGTGCCAGCTCACCAATTACCGGGACAGGAAACACCGGGGAGCTGTTTTTT. It specifies CASSPITGTGNTGELFF.

This clonotype appeared once. The chain joins TRBV27 to TRBJ2-1; unclear D gene. The CDR3 is 11 residues long. Trimming took 5 bases from V and 4 from J, leaving 3 bases between them. Germline assignment: CDR1 MNHEY and CDR2 SMNVEV (reference sequence). The CDR3 DNA follows: TGTGCCAGCAGTCGATACAATGAGCAGTTCTTC. It codes for CASSRYNEQFF.

The genes are TRBV30 and TRBJ2-1; D is unclear. The V gene's germline CDR1 is GTSNPN and CDR2 SVGIG (reference sequence). The V end lost 1 base, the J end lost 2 bases, and 12 bases lay between the germline ends. The CDR3 has 15 residues. The CDR3 is CAWSGLGGAYNEQFF. The CDR3 bases are TGTGCCTGGAGTGGCTTAGGCGGAGCCTACAATGAGCAGTTCTTC.

The chain couples TRBV12-3 or TRBV12-4 to TRBJ2-7; TRBD2 aligns across 10 bases. The length of the CDR3 is 14 residues. J gave up 7 bases and V 6 bases, and 9 bases lay outside the gene matches. The DNA of the CDR3 is TGTGCCAGCAGGATAGCGGGGGGCCCTCCGGAGCAGTACTTC. Amino acid sequence: CASRIAGGPPEQYF.

In this sample, this clonotype turned up many times. The rearrangement uses TRBV9 and TRBJ2-1, with 12 positions matching TRBD1. Germline assignment: CDR1 SGDLS and CDR2 YYNGEE. The CDR3 sequence is 17 residues long. With 0 bases clipped from V and 7 bases from J, the junction kept 8 bases outside the gene matches. For the CDR3, the DNA is TGTGCCAGCAGCGTAGGCCCGGGACAGGGGGCGAGGAATGAGCAGTTCTTC. Translation gives CASSVGPGQGARNEQFF.

This clonotype was counted only a few times. The chain has TRBV29-1 and TRBJ2-7, with 12 positions matching TRBD2. V trimming: 4 bases; J trimming: 2 bases; junction bases outside the gene matches: 3. This CDR3 region has 14 residues. The germline gives CDR1 SQVTM, CDR2 ANQGSEA. The CDR3 reads CSVAPSGRAYEQYF. CDR3 DNA: TGCAGCGTTGCCCCTAGCGGGAGGGCCTACGAGCAGTACTTC.

This clonotype was detected many times. The rearrangement uses TRBV29-1 and TRBJ2-3, with D perhaps TRBD1 (7 bases). V shed 0 bases and J shed 3 bases, with 10 bases lying between them. There are 14 residues in the CDR3. Germline CDR1 reads SQVTM; CDR2 reads ANQGSEA. CDR3 amino acids: CSVEDQGGTDTQYF. The CDR3, as DNA: TGCAGCGTTGAAGATCAGGGGGGAACAGATACGCAGTATTTT.

The chain recombines TRBV5-1 with TRBJ2-7, with 7 bases that match TRBD1. The CDR3 loop spans 14 amino acids. Germline V gene lookup returns CDR1 SGHRS and CDR2 YFSETQ. Trimming cost V 4 bases and J 3 bases; bases outside gene matches: 7. The CDR3 region has the DNA TGCGCCAGCAGCGGGGGACAGAGGGGCTACGAGCAGTACTTC. It translates to CASSGGQRGYEQYF.

This clonotype has ten or more counts. CDR3 residues: CSARRPAGTGELFF. The CDR3 region has the DNA TGCAGTGCTAGGCGGCCGGCGGGCACCGGGGAGCTGTTTTTT. This sequence joins TRBV20-1 and TRBJ2-2; D is perhaps TRBD2 (5 bases). Trimming pared 3 bases from V and 4 bases from J, leaving 12 bases between. Germline values: CDR1 DFQATT, CDR2 SNEGSKA (reference sequence). The CDR3 is 14 residues long.

There are a few counts of this clonotype. The chain uses TRBV5-1 and TRBJ2-5; TRBD2 aligns across 7 bases. Unmatched junction bases numbered 13, after V lost 0 bases and J lost 5 bases. The CDR3 has 17 amino acids. Per the germline V gene, CDR1 is SGHRS and CDR2 is YFSETQ. CDR3 bases: TGCGCCAGCAGCTTGGACCCCAAAGGGACTACCGCCGAGACCCAGTACTTC. Encoded protein: CASSLDPKGTTAETQYF.

This clonotype was picked up many times. The gene calls are TRBV2 and TRBJ1-6; unclear D gene. Between the trimmed V and J ends, which lost 6 bases and 7 bases, there was a span of 13 bases. CDR1 SNHLY and CDR2 FYNNEI come from the germline V gene. There are 14 residues in the CDR3. CDR3 sequence reads: CASRLGSQNSPLHF. In DNA form, the CDR3 reads TGTGCCAGCAGGCTCGGCTCGCAGAATTCACCCCTCCACTTT.

Ten or more counts support this clonotype. The J gene is TRBJ2-7, the V gene TRBV27, with D hard to call. This CDR3 contains 12 residues. The germline gives CDR1 MNHEY, CDR2 SMNVEV (reference sequence). V lost 10 bases and J 7 bases, leaving 17 bases between the germline ends. The CDR3 region is CATRWAMGEQYF. CDR3 coding DNA: TGTGCCACCAGATGGGCCATGGGGGAGCAGTACTTC.

The chain combines TRBV4-2 with TRBJ2-2, with D unresolved. The CDR3 has 17 residues. Between the trimmed V and J ends, which lost 1 base and 1 base, there was a span of 13 bases. Germline lookup yields CDR1 LGHNA and CDR2 YNFKEQ. CDR3 sequence: CASSQVSWRRNTGELFF. For the CDR3, the DNA is TGTGCCAGCAGCCAAGTTTCGTGGCGGAGGAACACCGGGGAGCTGTTTTTT.

This clonotype was counted ten times or more. The V call is TRBV28, the J call TRBJ1-2; unclear D gene. The CDR3 sequence is 13 residues long. The ends were cut back, 6 bases at V and 2 bases at J, with 10 bases in the middle. From germline, CDR1 is MDHEN and CDR2 SYDVKM. The CDR3 DNA reads as TGTGCCAGCAGCTCAGACACGAACTATGGCTACACCTTC. As protein: CASSSDTNYGYTF.

Many counts were recorded for this clonotype. The chain uses TRBV10-3 and TRBJ1-2, with no clear D. The CDR3 consists of 11 residues. Trimming pared 2 bases from V and 11 bases from J, leaving 9 bases between. Germline V gene lookup returns CDR1 ENHRY and CDR2 SYGVKD. CDR3 DNA sequence: TGTGCCATCAGTGAGGACGACTGGTACACCTTC. It specifies CAISEDDWYTF.

Ten or more counts support this clonotype. V and J are TRBV4-1 and TRBJ2-6; D is ambiguous. V lost 0 bases to trimming and J lost 2 bases, with 14 bases between them. This CDR3 contains 18 residues. Germline loops: CDR1 MGHRA, CDR2 YSYEKL. In DNA form, the CDR3 reads TGCGCCAGCAGCCAAGATAGTCCGTCCGCGCCTGGGGCCAACGTCCTGACTTTC. It specifies CASSQDSPSAPGANVLTF.

The chain links TRBV4-1 to TRBJ1-4; 11 nucleotides agree with TRBD1. The CDR3 length is 17 residues. Trimming took 4 bases from V and 4 from J; bases not matched to a gene: 8. Per germline, CDR1 MGHRA and CDR2 YSYEKL. This CDR3 is CASSPRDRGVHNEKLFF. The CDR3 region has the DNA TGCGCCAGCAGCCCCCGGGACAGGGGGGTTCATAATGAAAAACTGTTTTTT.

This clonotype was counted ten times or more. CDR3 in DNA: TGTGCCAGCAGCAGACAGGGTCAAGGTGGAACAGATACGCAGTATTTT. It translates to CASSRQGQGGTDTQYF. The V and J genes are TRBV9 and TRBJ2-3; 7 positions agree with TRBD1. The length of the CDR3 is 16 residues. Germline V gene sequence: CDR1 SGDLS, CDR2 YYNGEE. Trimming took 4 bases from V and 3 from J; bases not matched to a gene: 11.